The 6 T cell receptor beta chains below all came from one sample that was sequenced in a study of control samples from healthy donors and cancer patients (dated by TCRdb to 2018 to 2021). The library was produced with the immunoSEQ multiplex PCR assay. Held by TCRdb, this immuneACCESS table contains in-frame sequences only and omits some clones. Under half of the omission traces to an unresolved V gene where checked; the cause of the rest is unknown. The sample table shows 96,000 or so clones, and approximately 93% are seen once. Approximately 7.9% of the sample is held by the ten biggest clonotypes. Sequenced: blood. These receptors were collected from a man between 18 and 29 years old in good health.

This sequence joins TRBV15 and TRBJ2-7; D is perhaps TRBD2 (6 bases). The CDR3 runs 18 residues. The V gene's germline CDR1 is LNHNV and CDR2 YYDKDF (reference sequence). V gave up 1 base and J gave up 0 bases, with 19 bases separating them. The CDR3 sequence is CATSRGLIGTSNSYEQYF. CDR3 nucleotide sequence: TGTGCCACCAGCAGAGGCCTTATTGGGACTTCCAACTCCTACGAGCAGTACTTC. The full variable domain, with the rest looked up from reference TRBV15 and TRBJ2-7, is DAMVIQNPRYQVTQFGKPVTLSCSQTLNHNVMYWYQQKSSQAPKLLFHYYDKDFNNEADTPDNFQSRRPNTSFCFLDIRSPGLGDTAMYLCATSRGLIGTSNSYEQYFGPGTRLTVT.

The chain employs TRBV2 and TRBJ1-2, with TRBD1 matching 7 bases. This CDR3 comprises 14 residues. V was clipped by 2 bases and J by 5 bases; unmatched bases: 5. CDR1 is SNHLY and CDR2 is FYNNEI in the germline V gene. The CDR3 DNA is TGTGCCAGCAGTGAAAAGGGGGCTGGGTATGGCTACACCTTC. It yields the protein CASSEKGAGYGYTF.

CDR3 amino acids: CASSLSSEWENYGYTF. DNA of the CDR3: TGTGCCAGCAGTTTATCGTCGGAGTGGGAAAACTATGGCTACACCTTC. The rearrangement links TRBV27 to TRBJ1-2; D gene uncertain. V was pared by 0 bases and J by 2 bases, with 13 bases between. The CDR3 length is 16 residues. Germline V lookup: CDR1 MNHEY, CDR2 SMNVEV (reference sequence).

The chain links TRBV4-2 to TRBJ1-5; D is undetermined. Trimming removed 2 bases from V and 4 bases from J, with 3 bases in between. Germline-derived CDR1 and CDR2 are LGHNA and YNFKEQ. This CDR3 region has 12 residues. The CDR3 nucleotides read TGTGCCAGCAGCCAACCAAATCAGCCCCAGCATTTT. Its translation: CASSQPNQPQHF.

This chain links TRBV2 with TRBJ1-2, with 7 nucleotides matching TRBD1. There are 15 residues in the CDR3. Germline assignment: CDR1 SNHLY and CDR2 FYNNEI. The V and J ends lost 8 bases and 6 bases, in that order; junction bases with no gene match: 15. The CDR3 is CASLPVGGGVDGYTF. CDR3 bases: TGTGCCAGCCTCCCCGTTGGAGGGGGCGTTGATGGCTACACCTTC.

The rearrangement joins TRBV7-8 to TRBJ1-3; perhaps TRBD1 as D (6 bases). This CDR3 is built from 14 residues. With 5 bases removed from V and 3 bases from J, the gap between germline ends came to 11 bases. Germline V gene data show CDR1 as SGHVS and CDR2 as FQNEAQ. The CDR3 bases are TGTGCCAGCAGCCTCAGGGGTTATGGAAACACCATATATTTT. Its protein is CASSLRGYGNTIYF. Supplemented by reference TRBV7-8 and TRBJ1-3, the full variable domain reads GAGVSQSPRYKVAKRGQDVALRCDPISGHVSLFWYQQALGQGPEFLTYFQNEAQLDKSGLPSDRFFAERPEGSVSTLKIQRTQQEDSAVYLCASSLRGYGNTIYFGEGSWLTVV.